The next 8 T cell receptor beta chains were all read from a single sample in a study of CD8 T cells in Susac syndrome. With random hexamers, 0.5 to 1 ug RNA was reverse transcribed. From the immunoSEQ multiplex PCR reads, TCRdb called clonotypes with MiXCR, one entry per CDR3 protein. The data hold some 200,000 distinct CDR3 sequences, with around 96% observed a single time. Sequencing was carried out using CD4+ T cells from PBMCs. The source is a human donor with multiple sclerosis.

The chain joins TRBV7-8 to TRBJ2-3, with 8 positions matching TRBD2. Per germline, CDR1 SGHVS and CDR2 FQNEAQ. V shed 7 bases, J shed 3 bases, and the junction held 6 bases outside the gene matches. The CDR3 sequence is 14 residues long. The CDR3 reads CASISGRGTDTQYF. CDR3 nucleotide sequence: TGTGCCAGCATAAGCGGGAGAGGAACAGATACGCAGTATTTT.

This sequence joins TRBV4-2 and TRBJ1-2, with D possibly matching TRBD1 (6 bases). V lost 7 bases and J 7 bases, leaving 19 bases between the germline ends. In germline, CDR1 is LGHNA, CDR2 YNFKEQ. CDR3 length: 14 residues. Written as DNA, the CDR3 is TGTGCCAGCACCTCACTCTCAGGGGTTGGTGGCTACACCTTC. Its translation: CASTSLSGVGGYTF.

The V call is TRBV20-1, the J call TRBJ1-2; D gene uncertain. The germline V and J ends were trimmed by 3 bases and 2 bases, with 13 bases remaining between them. The CDR3 is 14 amino acids. Germline values: CDR1 DFQATT, CDR2 SNEGSKA (reference sequence). CDR3 in DNA: TGCAGTGCTAGCCCGGCCACGGACAACTATGGCTACACCTTC. This codes for CSASPATDNYGYTF.

The gene calls are TRBV29-1 and TRBJ2-7; D ambiguous. V was shortened by 2 bases and J by 4 bases, with 9 bases between the two germline ends. Germline assignment: CDR1 SQVTM and CDR2 ANQGSEA. The CDR3 loop spans 12 amino acids. CDR3 sequence (DNA): TGCAGCGTTGAAATACAGCCTTACGAGCAGTACTTC. It yields the protein CSVEIQPYEQYF.

The V and J genes are TRBV5-4 and TRBJ1-1; 7 positions agree with TRBD1. Germline V gene sequence: CDR1 SGHNT, CDR2 YYREEE (reference sequence). Trimming at V came to 4 bases and at J to 4 bases, leaving 4 bases not matched to a gene. The CDR3 runs to 13 residues. CDR3 loop: CASSQRQGTEAFF. The CDR3 coding sequence is TGTGCCAGCAGCCAACGACAGGGCACTGAAGCTTTCTTT.

This sequence joins TRBV29-1 and TRBJ2-1; a possible D gene is TRBD1 (6 bases). The CDR3 spans 14 residues. Trimming left V 8 bases short and J 6 bases short, with 20 bases between. The germline V gene encodes CDR1 SQVTM and CDR2 ANQGSEA. CDR3 DNA sequence: TGCAGCCCCTTATGGGACACCCGACGCAATGAGCAGTTCTTC. Protein: CSPLWDTRRNEQFF.

V usage is TRBV2 and J usage is TRBJ1-5; D call uncertain. Germline CDR1 reads SNHLY; CDR2 reads FYNNEI. The CDR3 runs to 13 residues. Trimming removed 4 bases from V and 3 bases from J, with 7 bases in between. Here the CDR3 DNA reads TGTGCCAGCAGTGGTACGAACAATCAGCCCCAGCATTTT. Translating gives CASSGTNNQPQHF.

V usage is TRBV23-1 and J usage is TRBJ2-7, with D hard to call. TRBV23-1 is noted as an ORF with a role that remains uncertain. The ends were cut back, 2 bases at V and 3 bases at J, with 11 bases in the middle. The CDR3 sequence is 14 residues long. Here the CDR3 reads CASSQTKPSYEQYF. CDR3 DNA sequence: TGCGCCAGCAGTCAAACAAAGCCTAGCTACGAGCAGTACTTC.